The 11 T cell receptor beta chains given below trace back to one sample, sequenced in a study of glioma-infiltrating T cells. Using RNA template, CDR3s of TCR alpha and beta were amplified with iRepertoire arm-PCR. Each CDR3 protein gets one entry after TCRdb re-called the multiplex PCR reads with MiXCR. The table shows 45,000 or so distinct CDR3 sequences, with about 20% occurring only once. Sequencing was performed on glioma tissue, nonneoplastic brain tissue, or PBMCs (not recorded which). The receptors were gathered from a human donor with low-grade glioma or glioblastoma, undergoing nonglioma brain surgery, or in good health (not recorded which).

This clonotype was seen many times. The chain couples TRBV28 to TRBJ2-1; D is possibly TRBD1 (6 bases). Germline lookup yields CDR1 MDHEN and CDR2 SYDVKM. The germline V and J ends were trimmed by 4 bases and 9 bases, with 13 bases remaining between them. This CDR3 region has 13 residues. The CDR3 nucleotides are TGTGCCAGCAGTTCGGGACATGCGATTGAGCAGTTCTTC. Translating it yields CASSSGHAIEQFF.

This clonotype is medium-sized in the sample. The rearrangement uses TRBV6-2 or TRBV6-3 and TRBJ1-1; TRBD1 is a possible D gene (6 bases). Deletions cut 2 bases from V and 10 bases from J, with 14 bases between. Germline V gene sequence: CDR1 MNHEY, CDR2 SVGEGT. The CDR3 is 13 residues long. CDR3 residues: CASSYDGTTLAFF. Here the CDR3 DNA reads TGTGCCAGCAGTTACGACGGGACAACTCTAGCTTTCTTT.

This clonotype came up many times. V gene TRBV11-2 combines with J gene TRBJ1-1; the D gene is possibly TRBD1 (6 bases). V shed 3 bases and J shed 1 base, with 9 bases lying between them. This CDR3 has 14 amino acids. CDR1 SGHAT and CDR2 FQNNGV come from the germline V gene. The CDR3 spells CASSLPGQNTEAFF. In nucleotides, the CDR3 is TGTGCCAGCAGCTTGCCGGGACAGAACACTGAAGCTTTCTTT.

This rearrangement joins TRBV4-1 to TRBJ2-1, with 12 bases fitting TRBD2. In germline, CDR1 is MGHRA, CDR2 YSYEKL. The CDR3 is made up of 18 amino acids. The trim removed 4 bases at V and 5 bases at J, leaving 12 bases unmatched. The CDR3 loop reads CASSRQPPPSGGDNEQFF. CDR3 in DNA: TGCGCCAGCAGCCGCCAGCCCCCCCCTAGCGGGGGGGACAATGAGCAGTTCTTC.

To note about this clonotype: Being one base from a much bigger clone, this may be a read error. DNA for the CDR3: TGTGCCAGCAGCCGCACTCCAGCAACTAATGAAAAACCGTTTTTT. As protein: CASSRTPATNEKPFF. The rearrangement links TRBV14 to TRBJ1-4; D is undetermined. This CDR3 contains 15 residues. The germline gives CDR1 SGHDN, CDR2 FVKESK.

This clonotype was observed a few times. CDR3 DNA: TGCAGCGTTGACCCTAGCGGGAGTCCGGGGATAGATACGCAGTATTTT. Its translation: CSVDPSGSPGIDTQYF. J is TRBJ2-3 and V is TRBV29-1; TRBD2 matches 10 bases. In germline, CDR1 is SQVTM, CDR2 ANQGSEA. The CDR3 runs 16 residues. Trimming removed 3 bases from V and 5 bases from J; junction bases left unmatched: 11.

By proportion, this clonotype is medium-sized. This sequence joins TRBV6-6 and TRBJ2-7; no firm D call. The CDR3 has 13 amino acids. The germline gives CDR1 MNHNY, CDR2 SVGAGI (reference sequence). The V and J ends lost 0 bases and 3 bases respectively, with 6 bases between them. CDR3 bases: TGTGCCAGCAGTTACTCTGGAGACTACGAGCAGTACTTC. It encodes CASSYSGDYEQYF.

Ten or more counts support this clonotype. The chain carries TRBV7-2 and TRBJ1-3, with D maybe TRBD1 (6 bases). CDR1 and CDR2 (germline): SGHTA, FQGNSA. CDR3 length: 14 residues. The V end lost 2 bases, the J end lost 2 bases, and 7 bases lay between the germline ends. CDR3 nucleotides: TGTGCCAGCAGCTTACCAGGGGCTGGAAACACCATATATTTT. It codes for CASSLPGAGNTIYF.

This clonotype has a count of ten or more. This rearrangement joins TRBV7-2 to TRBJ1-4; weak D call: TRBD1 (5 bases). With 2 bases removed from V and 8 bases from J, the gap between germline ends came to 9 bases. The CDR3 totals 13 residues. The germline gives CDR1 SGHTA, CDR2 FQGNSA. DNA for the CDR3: TGTGCCAGCAGCTTAAAACGGGGGGAAAAACTGTTTTTT. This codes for CASSLKRGEKLFF.

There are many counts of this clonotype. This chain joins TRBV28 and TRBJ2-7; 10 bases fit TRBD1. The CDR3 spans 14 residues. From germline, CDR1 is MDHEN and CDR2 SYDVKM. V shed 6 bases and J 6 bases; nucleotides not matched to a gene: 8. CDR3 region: CASRKGDRGAEQYV. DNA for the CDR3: TGTGCCAGCAGAAAAGGGGACAGGGGAGCCGAGCAGTACGTC.

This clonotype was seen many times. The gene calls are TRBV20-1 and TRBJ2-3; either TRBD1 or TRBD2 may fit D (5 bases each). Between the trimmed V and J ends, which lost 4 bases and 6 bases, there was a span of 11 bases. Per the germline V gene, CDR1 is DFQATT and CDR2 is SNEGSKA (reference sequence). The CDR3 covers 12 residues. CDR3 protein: CSATARDDTQYF. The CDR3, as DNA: TGCAGTGCTACGGCCCGGGACGATACGCAGTATTTT.